The 29 T cell receptor beta chains in this list originate from one sample, sequenced in a study of blood T cell repertoires in COVID-19. Produced via immunoSEQ multiplex PCR; TCRdb's table is partial and in-frame only. The sample includes some 310,000 clones, roughly 90% seen only once; the top ten take less than 3.5%. The specimen sequenced was peripheral blood. The receptors derive from a woman younger than 45 with COVID-19, enrolled during active disease.

The rearrangement uses TRBV7-8 and TRBJ2-2; D uncertain. The germline CDR1 and CDR2 sequences are SGHVS and FQNEAQ. Trimming removed 1 base at V and 0 bases at J, with 9 bases between. The CDR3 is made up of 16 amino acids. The CDR3 region is CASSLGAPTNTGELFF. The DNA for the CDR3 is TGTGCCAGCAGCTTAGGAGCGCCTACGAACACCGGGGAGCTGTTTTTT.

The chain links TRBV6-6 to TRBJ2-1; D may be TRBD2 (6 bases). V shed 0 bases and J shed 5 bases, with 11 bases lying between them. The CDR3 covers 15 residues. Germline CDR1 MNHNY, CDR2 SVGAGI (reference sequence). CDR3 sequence: CASSYSASAHNEQFF. CDR3 DNA sequence: TGTGCCAGCAGTTACTCGGCTAGCGCTCACAATGAGCAGTTCTTC.

The rearrangement joins TRBV2 to TRBJ1-2; weak D call: TRBD1 (6 bases). The length of the CDR3 is 14 residues. CDR1 and CDR2 (germline): SNHLY, FYNNEI. Trimming left V 7 bases short and J 4 bases short, with 16 bases between. As DNA, the CDR3 is TGTGCCAGCACTCGACAGGCCGGGACCTATGGCTACACCTTC. Its protein product is CASTRQAGTYGYTF.

The J gene is TRBJ2-1, the V gene TRBV5-1; 11 nucleotides agree with TRBD2. Unmatched junction bases numbered 6, after V lost 4 bases and J lost 0 bases. This CDR3 spans 17 amino acids. Germline assignment: CDR1 SGHRS and CDR2 YFSETQ. The DNA for the CDR3 is TGCGCCAGCAGCCGCGGGACTAGCGGAAGCTCCTACAATGAGCAGTTCTTC. Its protein is CASSRGTSGSSYNEQFF.

This clone was detected a few times. CDR3 nucleotide sequence: TGTGCCAGCAGGACAGGGAATAATTCACCCCTCCACTTT. This encodes CASRTGNNSPLHF. The chain links TRBV7-9 to TRBJ1-6, with 7 bases lining up with TRBD1. Per germline, CDR1 SEHNR and CDR2 FQNEAQ (reference sequence). Trimming removed 6 bases from V and 5 bases from J; junction bases left unmatched: 1. This CDR3 has 13 amino acids.

The DNA of the CDR3 is TGTGCCAGCAGTTTAGGGGGGGCCCGCTACGAGCAGTACTTC. Translated: CASSLGGARYEQYF. The chain links TRBV27 to TRBJ2-7; possibly TRBD2 for D (7 bases). CDR1 is MNHEY and CDR2 is SMNVEV in the germline V gene (reference sequence). This CDR3 contains 14 residues. V was trimmed by 2 bases and J by 3 bases, leaving 11 bases between them.

V usage is TRBV12-2 and J usage is TRBJ1-4. TRBV12-2 is termed a pseudogene. The CDR3 totals 16 residues. The CDR3 region is CASRLREGGSNEKLFF. The CDR3 DNA is TGTGCAAGTCGCTTAAGGGAGGGGGGATCTAATGAAAAACTGTTTTTT.

The chain is built from TRBV6-6 and TRBJ2-7; possible D gene TRBD2, 6 bases. This CDR3 is 14 amino acids long. V was trimmed by 5 bases and J by 6 bases, leaving 17 bases between them. Germline V CDR1 and CDR2: MNHNY, SVGAGI (reference sequence). In DNA, the CDR3 is TGTGCCAGCAGTGGGGGGACTCCCTTTGGCGAGCAGTACTTC. Residues: CASSGGTPFGEQYF.

The rearrangement joins TRBV29-1 to TRBJ2-7, with 11 bases identical to TRBD2. After removal of 7 bases from V and 7 bases from J, the junction contained 9 bases not matched to a gene. The length of the CDR3 is 13 residues. Germline CDR1 reads SQVTM; CDR2 reads ANQGSEA. CDR3 protein: CSALTSGKIEQYF. In DNA, the CDR3 is TGCAGCGCATTGACTAGCGGGAAGATAGAGCAGTACTTC.

V and J are TRBV19 and TRBJ1-1; TRBD1 agrees at 9 bases. Germline assignment: CDR1 LNHDA and CDR2 SQIVND (reference sequence). J gave up 4 bases and V 5 bases, and 5 bases lay outside the gene matches. This CDR3 is 14 amino acids long. CDR3: CASSQTGGVTEAFF. The DNA for the CDR3 is TGTGCCAGTAGTCAGACAGGGGGAGTCACTGAAGCTTTCTTT.

The chain has TRBV7-9 and TRBJ2-1; 9 bases match TRBD2. This CDR3 comprises 17 residues. With 5 bases clipped from V and 4 bases from J, the junction kept 12 bases outside the gene matches. CDR1 and CDR2 from the germline V gene are SEHNR and FQNEAQ (reference sequence). For the CDR3, the DNA is TGTGCCAGCAGCCGTGGAGCTAGCGGGGCCCTGTACAATGAGCAGTTCTTC. Translation gives CASSRGASGALYNEQFF. The whole variable domain, remainder taken from reference TRBV7-9 and TRBJ2-1, is DTGVSQNPRHKITKRGQNVTFRCDPISEHNRLYWYRQTLGQGPEFLTYFQNEAQLEKSRLLSDRFSAERPKGSFSTLEIQRTEQGDSAMYLCASSRGASGALYNEQFFGPGTRLTVL.

The rearrangement uses TRBV24-1 and TRBJ1-4; 9 bases are a match to TRBD1. With 4 bases clipped from V and 4 bases from J, the junction kept 3 bases outside the gene matches. In germline, CDR1 is KGHDR, CDR2 SFDVKD. The length of the CDR3 is 15 residues. Here the CDR3 reads CATSDPGQGNEKLFF. CDR3 coding DNA: TGTGCCACCAGTGACCCGGGACAGGGTAATGAAAAACTGTTTTTT.

J is TRBJ2-7 and V is TRBV20-1, with 8 bases that match TRBD2. This CDR3 has 11 amino acids. CDR1 is DFQATT and CDR2 is SNEGSKA in the germline V gene (reference sequence). Trimming removed 6 bases from V and 7 bases from J; junction bases left unmatched: 5. In nucleotides, the CDR3 is TGCAGTGCCTGGCGGGGGGTAGAGCAGTACTTC. Its translation is CSAWRGVEQYF.

The chain combines TRBV28 with TRBJ2-2, with D uncertain. Trimming pared 6 bases from V and 1 base from J, leaving 6 bases between. The CDR3 length is 13 residues. CDR1 and CDR2 (germline): MDHEN, SYDVKM. The CDR3 loop reads CASSPQNTGELFF. CDR3 nucleotides: TGTGCCAGCAGCCCCCAGAACACCGGGGAGCTGTTTTTT.

This clone appeared a single time. The chain couples TRBV27 to TRBJ2-7, with D possibly matching TRBD1 (6 bases). CDR3 length: 19 amino acids. V lost 0 bases and J 0 bases, leaving 21 bases between the germline ends. The germline V gene encodes CDR1 MNHEY and CDR2 SMNVEV (reference sequence). CDR3 in DNA: TGTGCCAGCAGTTTATCGATGCCTGGACAGTTGGGGCACTCCTACGAGCAGTACTTC. Translated: CASSLSMPGQLGHSYEQYF.

V usage is TRBV3-1 (or the pseudogene TRBV3-2) and J usage is TRBJ2-5; tentative D call: TRBD2 (6 bases). Germline V gives CDR1 LGHDT, CDR2 YNNKEL (reference sequence). V gave up 7 bases and J gave up 4 bases, with 19 bases separating them. This CDR3 comprises 15 residues. DNA for the CDR3: TGTGCCAGCACCATGGGGGACTCGAGGGGAGAGACCCAGTACTTC. It codes for CASTMGDSRGETQYF.

The rearrangement links TRBV19 to TRBJ1-5; TRBD1 aligns across 9 bases. The CDR3 length is 14 residues. CDR1 and CDR2 (germline): LNHDA, SQIVND (reference sequence). After removal of 5 bases from V and 3 bases from J, the junction contained 2 bases not matched to a gene. CDR3 DNA sequence: TGTGCCAGTAGTGGGGACAGGGCCAATCAGCCCCAGCATTTT. As protein: CASSGDRANQPQHF.

The chain has TRBV29-1 and TRBJ2-1; 8 nucleotides agree with TRBD2. The germline CDR1 and CDR2 sequences are SQVTM and ANQGSEA. Trimming took 5 bases from V and 8 from J; bases not matched to a gene: 8. The CDR3 runs 13 residues. The DNA for the CDR3 is TGCAGCGTTTCGACTCGACTAGCGCATGAGCAGTTCTTC. This gives the protein CSVSTRLAHEQFF.

The chain carries TRBV28 and TRBJ2-2; 11 bases agree with TRBD2. Germline CDR1 reads MDHEN; CDR2 reads SYDVKM. V dropped 1 base and J dropped 4; count of bases not matched to a gene: 2. This CDR3 spans 16 amino acids. Here the CDR3 reads CASSLFSGRGTGELFF. DNA of the CDR3: TGTGCCAGCAGTTTATTTAGCGGGAGGGGCACCGGGGAGCTGTTTTTT.

This chain connects TRBV11-3 to TRBJ2-2, with a possible D match to TRBD2 (5 bases). Trimming left V 6 bases short and J 1 base short, with 18 bases between. This CDR3 spans 17 amino acids. Per the germline V gene, CDR1 is SGHNT and CDR2 is YENEEA. In nucleotides, the CDR3 is TGTGCCAGCAGTCTGGGCCCTTTCGGAGGGAACACCGGGGAGCTGTTTTTT. It translates to CASSLGPFGGNTGELFF.

The chain uses TRBV6-5 and TRBJ2-7, with a possible D match to TRBD2 (5 bases). Germline assignment: CDR1 MNHEY and CDR2 SVGAGI. The V end lost 6 bases, the J end lost 2 bases, and 11 bases lay between the germline ends. CDR3 length: 13 residues. The CDR3 sequence is CASREDGAYEQYF. The CDR3 DNA follows: TGTGCCAGCAGGGAGGACGGGGCCTACGAGCAGTACTTC.

This sequence joins TRBV6-6 and TRBJ1-4; D possibly corresponds to TRBD1 (5 bases). Germline V gives CDR1 MNHNY, CDR2 SVGAGI (reference sequence). With 4 bases removed from V and 10 bases from J, the gap between germline ends came to 19 bases. CDR3 length equals 15 residues. The CDR3, as DNA: TGTGCCAGCAGTTTTTTCTCAGGGAAAGTGGTAAAACTGTTTTTT. Amino acid sequence: CASSFFSGKVVKLFF.

This clone was counted only a few times. V is TRBV6-1 and J is TRBJ1-4; D is possibly TRBD1 (5 bases). CDR1 and CDR2 (germline): MNHNS, SASEGT. V was trimmed by 0 bases and J by 5 bases, leaving 10 bases between them. This CDR3 comprises 15 residues. CDR3 DNA sequence: TGTGCCAGCAGTGAAGCCGGGACTGGAAATGAAAAACTGTTTTTT. This sequence encodes CASSEAGTGNEKLFF.

This rearrangement joins TRBV6-1 to TRBJ2-7; D possibly corresponds to TRBD2 (6 bases). Germline loops: CDR1 MNHNS, CDR2 SASEGT. The CDR3 is 16 residues long. V lost 2 bases to trimming and J lost 2 bases, with 16 bases between them. The CDR3 is CASSERNEGLPYEQYF. The CDR3 nucleotides read TGTGCCAGCAGTGAACGCAACGAGGGACTTCCCTACGAGCAGTACTTC.

The CDR3 protein is CASRTEVNTEAFF. CDR3 bases: TGTGCCAGCAGGACAGAGGTGAACACTGAAGCTTTCTTT. This sequence joins TRBV25-1 and TRBJ1-1; the D gene is possibly TRBD1 (5 bases). The CDR3 has 13 amino acids. The V end lost 6 bases, the J end lost 0 bases, and 8 bases lay between the germline ends. Per germline, CDR1 MGHDK and CDR2 SYGVNS.

The V call is TRBV28, the J call TRBJ2-5, with 7 nucleotides matching TRBD1. Germline trimming cut 5 bases from V and 4 bases from J; bases unmatched to any gene: 13. Per germline, CDR1 MDHEN and CDR2 SYDVKM. The length of the CDR3 is 16 residues. CDR3 bases: TGTGCCAGCAGTCCGACAGGGCCCGGGGTAGGAGAGACCCAGTACTTC. It translates to CASSPTGPGVGETQYF.

This clone showed up just once. V usage is TRBV27 and J usage is TRBJ1-6; 9 nucleotides agree with TRBD1. Germline V gene sequence: CDR1 MNHEY, CDR2 SMNVEV (reference sequence). The junction had 7 bases not matched to a gene; V was cut back by 5 bases and J by 8 bases. This CDR3 spans 15 amino acids. CDR3 DNA: TGTGCCAGCAGTCTATGGACAGGGGCGGATTCACCCCTCCACTTT. Its protein product is CASSLWTGADSPLHF.

The chain has TRBV20-1 and TRBJ1-2; D unclear. CDR1 is DFQATT and CDR2 is SNEGSKA in the germline V gene (reference sequence). V lost 3 bases, J lost 4 bases, and 6 bases lay in between. The CDR3 covers 11 residues. CDR3 sequence (DNA): TGCAGTGCTAGGGAGGGCTATGGCTACACCTTC. It specifies CSAREGYGYTF.

This chain joins TRBV7-9 and TRBJ1-2, with 7 bases aligning to TRBD1. Germline trimming cut 7 bases from V and 10 bases from J; bases unmatched to any gene: 12. The germline gives CDR1 SEHNR, CDR2 FQNEAQ (reference sequence). The length of the CDR3 is 13 residues. The CDR3 DNA sequence: TGTGCCAGCACCCTAAACTGGGACAGCCCCTACACCTTC. This codes for CASTLNWDSPYTF.